The 14 T cell receptor beta chains listed next were all sequenced from one sample in a study of blood T cell repertoires in COVID-19. The assay was immunoSEQ multiplex PCR, and TCRdb's table has in-frame clones only and misses some. The sample contains roughly 200,000 clones, 75% to 95% of which appear only once. The specimen was peripheral blood. The receptors come from a man in his fifties with acute or convalescent COVID-19.

The chain couples TRBV19 to TRBJ2-5; TRBD1 matches at 8 bases. Germline V gene sequence: CDR1 LNHDA, CDR2 SQIVND (reference sequence). The CDR3 extends over 13 amino acids. With 10 bases clipped from V and 3 bases from J, the junction kept 7 bases outside the gene matches. The CDR3 protein is CATSGQAEETQYF. In DNA form, the CDR3 reads TGTGCCACGTCGGGACAGGCAGAAGAGACCCAGTACTTC.

The rearrangement uses TRBV28 and TRBJ1-2, with D tentatively TRBD1 (5 bases). The germline gives CDR1 MDHEN, CDR2 SYDVKM. The CDR3 extends over 14 amino acids. Trimming pared 2 bases from V and 3 bases from J, leaving 10 bases between. CDR3 bases: TGTGCCAGCAGTTTAGAGGCCAGGGACTATGGCTACACCTTC. It translates to CASSLEARDYGYTF.

V gene TRBV7-9 combines with J gene TRBJ1-1; TRBD1 matches at 8 bases. Germline V CDR1 and CDR2: SEHNR, FQNEAQ (reference sequence). The CDR3 extends over 15 amino acids. V was clipped by 6 bases and J by 5 bases; unmatched bases: 11. CDR3 coding DNA: TGTGCCAGCAGGCTACCTGAGACAGGGGAAACTGAAGCTTTCTTT. This sequence encodes CASRLPETGETEAFF.

The sample holds a few counts of this clone. The J gene is TRBJ2-7, the V gene TRBV6-6; 15 bases align to TRBD2. The V segment lost 5 bases and the J segment 0 bases; nucleotides outside the gene matches: 5. The CDR3 is 17 residues long. Germline V gene data show CDR1 as MNHNY and CDR2 as SVGAGI (reference sequence). CDR3 in DNA: TGTGCCAGCAGTCGGACTAGCGGGAGGGAAAGCTCCTACGAGCAGTACTTC. This codes for CASSRTSGRESSYEQYF.

The chain is built from TRBV11-2 and TRBJ2-1; 9 nucleotides agree with TRBD2. V shed 0 bases, J shed 3 bases, and the junction held 9 bases outside the gene matches. The CDR3 consists of 18 residues. Germline CDR1 SGHAT, CDR2 FQNNGV. CDR3 coding DNA: TGTGCCAGCAGCTTAGATAAAGTAGGGCGGGAGGGCTACAATGAGCAGTTCTTC. It codes for CASSLDKVGREGYNEQFF.

The rearrangement joins TRBV28 to TRBJ1-6; D gene unclear. With 5 bases removed from V and 7 bases from J, the gap between germline ends came to 12 bases. The CDR3 is 14 amino acids. From germline, CDR1 is MDHEN and CDR2 SYDVKM. The CDR3 reads CASSPEGWNSPLHF. CDR3 DNA sequence: TGTGCCAGCAGTCCTGAGGGATGGAATTCACCCCTCCACTTT.

V and J are TRBV9 and TRBJ2-2; 7 nucleotides match TRBD2. Per germline, CDR1 SGDLS and CDR2 YYNGEE. This CDR3 has 16 amino acids. J gave up 7 bases and V 0 bases, and 9 bases lay outside the gene matches. The CDR3 DNA is TGTGCCAGCAGCGTAGGAAGCGGGGTCGAAAACGGGGAGCTGTTTTTT. Its translation: CASSVGSGVENGELFF.

The rearrangement joins TRBV9 to TRBJ2-3; no definite D call. The CDR3 runs to 14 residues. Per the germline V gene, CDR1 is SGDLS and CDR2 is YYNGEE. V was trimmed by 4 bases and J by 2 bases, leaving 11 bases between them. The CDR3: CASSTTSITDTQYF. Here the CDR3 DNA reads TGTGCCAGCAGCACGACTTCAATCACAGATACGCAGTATTTT.

This clone has a single count. This chain joins TRBV19 and TRBJ2-2; 9 bases are shared with TRBD2. Per germline, CDR1 LNHDA and CDR2 SQIVND (reference sequence). Losses at the gene ends were 6 bases for V and 3 bases for J; bases not matched to a gene: 5. The CDR3 is 15 amino acids. CDR3 region: CASSEAGGHTGELFF. In DNA form, the CDR3 reads TGTGCCAGTAGCGAGGCGGGGGGGCACACCGGGGAGCTGTTTTTT. The variable domain in full, with the rest retrieved from reference TRBV19 and TRBJ2-2, is DGGITQSPKYLFRKEGQNVTLSCEQNLNHDAMYWYRQDPGQGLRLIYYSQIVNDFQKGDIAEGYSVSREKKESFPLTVTSAQKNPTAFYLCASSEAGGHTGELFFGEGSRLTVL.

This clone was observed a single time. This chain links TRBV18 with TRBJ1-5; 7 bases fit TRBD1. Per germline, CDR1 KGHSH and CDR2 LQKENI. Losses at the gene ends were 3 bases for V and 5 bases for J; bases not matched to a gene: 7. The CDR3 length is 15 residues. The CDR3 region has the DNA TGTGCCAGCTCACCGTGGCAGGGGGAAGATCAGCCCCAGCATTTT. Amino acids: CASSPWQGEDQPQHF.

This chain connects TRBV5-8 to TRBJ2-2, with 7 nucleotides matching TRBD2. The CDR3 is 15 amino acids. With V trimmed by 1 base and J by 6 bases, 6 bases remained unmatched. Germline V gene sequence: CDR1 SGHTS, CDR2 YDEGEE. CDR3 in DNA: TGTGCCAGCAGCTTGACCGGGACTACGTCCGGGGAGCTGTTTTTT. The encoded protein is CASSLTGTTSGELFF.

The V and J genes are TRBV14 and TRBJ1-6; TRBD1 might be the D (6 bases). The CDR3 runs 16 residues. Between the trimmed V and J ends, which lost 1 base and 7 bases, there was a span of 14 bases. Germline loops: CDR1 SGHDN, CDR2 FVKESK. The CDR3: CASSQAHRVWNSPLHF. The CDR3 DNA reads as TGTGCCAGCAGCCAAGCACACAGGGTTTGGAATTCACCCCTCCACTTT. The entire variable domain, with the rest obtained from reference TRBV14 and TRBJ1-6, is as follows: EAGVTQFPSHSVIEKGQTVTLRCDPISGHDNLYWYRRVMGKEIKFLLHFVKESKQDESGMPNNRFLAERTGGTYSTLKVQPAELEDSGVYFCASSQAHRVWNSPLHFGNGTRLTVT.

The rearrangement uses TRBV28 and TRBJ1-3, with a weak D call TRBD1 (5 bases). Per the germline V gene, CDR1 is MDHEN and CDR2 is SYDVKM. The CDR3 is 14 amino acids. The ends were cut back, 6 bases at V and 0 bases at J, with 9 bases in the middle. This chain's CDR3 is CASSRQSSGNTIYF. For the CDR3, the DNA is TGTGCCAGCAGCCGACAGAGCTCTGGAAACACCATATATTTT.

The chain joins TRBV6-5 to TRBJ2-1; 9 bases are a match to TRBD1. The junction had 11 bases not matched to a gene; V was cut back by 8 bases and J by 6 bases. The CDR3 contains 15 residues. Germline lookup yields CDR1 MNHEY and CDR2 SVGAGI. CDR3 sequence (DNA): TGTGCCAGCTCAGACCCCGGGACAGGGTTCAATGAGCAGTTCTTC. Its translation is CASSDPGTGFNEQFF.